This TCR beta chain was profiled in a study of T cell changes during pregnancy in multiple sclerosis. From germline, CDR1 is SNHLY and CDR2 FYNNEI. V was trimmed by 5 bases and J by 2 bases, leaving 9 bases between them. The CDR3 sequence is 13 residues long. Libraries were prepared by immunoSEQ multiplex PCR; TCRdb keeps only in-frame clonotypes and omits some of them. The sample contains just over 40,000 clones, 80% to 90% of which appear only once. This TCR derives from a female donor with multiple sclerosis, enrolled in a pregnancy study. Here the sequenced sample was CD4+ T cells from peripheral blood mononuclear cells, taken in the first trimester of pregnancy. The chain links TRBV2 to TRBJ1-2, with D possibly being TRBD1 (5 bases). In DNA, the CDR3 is TGTGCCAGCAGTTGGGAGGGGAACTATGGCTACACCTTC. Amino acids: CASSWEGNYGYTF.